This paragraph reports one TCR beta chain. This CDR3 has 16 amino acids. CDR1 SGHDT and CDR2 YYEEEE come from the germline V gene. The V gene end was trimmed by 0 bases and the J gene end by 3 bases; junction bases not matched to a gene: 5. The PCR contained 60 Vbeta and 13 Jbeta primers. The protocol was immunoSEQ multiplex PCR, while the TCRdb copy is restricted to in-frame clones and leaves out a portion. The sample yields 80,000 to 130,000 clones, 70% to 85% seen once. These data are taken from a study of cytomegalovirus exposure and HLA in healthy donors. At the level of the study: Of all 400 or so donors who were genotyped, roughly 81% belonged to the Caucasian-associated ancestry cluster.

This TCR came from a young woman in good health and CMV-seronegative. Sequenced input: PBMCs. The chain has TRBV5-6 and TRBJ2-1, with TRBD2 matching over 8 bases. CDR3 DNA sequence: TGTGCCAGCAGCTTGGTGTTGCTAGCGGGCTACAATGAGCAGTTCTTC. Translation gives CASSLVLLAGYNEQFF.